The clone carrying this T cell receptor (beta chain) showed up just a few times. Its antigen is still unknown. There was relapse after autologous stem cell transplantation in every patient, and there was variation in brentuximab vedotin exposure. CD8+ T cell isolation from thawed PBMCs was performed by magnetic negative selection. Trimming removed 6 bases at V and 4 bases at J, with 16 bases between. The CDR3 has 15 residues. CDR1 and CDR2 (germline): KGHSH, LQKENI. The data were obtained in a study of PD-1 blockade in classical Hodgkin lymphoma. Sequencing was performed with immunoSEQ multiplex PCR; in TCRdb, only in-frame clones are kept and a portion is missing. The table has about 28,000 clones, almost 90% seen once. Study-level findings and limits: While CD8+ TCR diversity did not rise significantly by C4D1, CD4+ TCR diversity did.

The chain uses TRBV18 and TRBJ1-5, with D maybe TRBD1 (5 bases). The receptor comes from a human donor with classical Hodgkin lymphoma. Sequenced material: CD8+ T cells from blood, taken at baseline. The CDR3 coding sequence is TGTGCCAGCTCCCGGGGGAAGGCGTGGAATCAGCCCCAGCATTTT. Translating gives CASSRGKAWNQPQHF.